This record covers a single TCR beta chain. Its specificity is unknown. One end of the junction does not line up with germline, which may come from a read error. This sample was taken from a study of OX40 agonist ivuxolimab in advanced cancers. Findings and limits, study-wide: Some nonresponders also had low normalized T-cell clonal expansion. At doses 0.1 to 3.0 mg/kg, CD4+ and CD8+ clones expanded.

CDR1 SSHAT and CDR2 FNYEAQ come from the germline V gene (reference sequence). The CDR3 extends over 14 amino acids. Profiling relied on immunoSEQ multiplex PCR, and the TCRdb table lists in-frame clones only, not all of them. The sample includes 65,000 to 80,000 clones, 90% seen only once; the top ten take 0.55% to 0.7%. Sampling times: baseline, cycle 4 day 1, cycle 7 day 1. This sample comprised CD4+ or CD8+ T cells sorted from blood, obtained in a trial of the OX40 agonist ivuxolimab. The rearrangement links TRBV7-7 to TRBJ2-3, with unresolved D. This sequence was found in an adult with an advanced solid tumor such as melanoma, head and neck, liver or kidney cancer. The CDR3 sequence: CASSPLNPTDTQYF. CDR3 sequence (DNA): TGTGCTAGCAGCCCTCTTAACCCCACAGATACGCAGTATTTT.